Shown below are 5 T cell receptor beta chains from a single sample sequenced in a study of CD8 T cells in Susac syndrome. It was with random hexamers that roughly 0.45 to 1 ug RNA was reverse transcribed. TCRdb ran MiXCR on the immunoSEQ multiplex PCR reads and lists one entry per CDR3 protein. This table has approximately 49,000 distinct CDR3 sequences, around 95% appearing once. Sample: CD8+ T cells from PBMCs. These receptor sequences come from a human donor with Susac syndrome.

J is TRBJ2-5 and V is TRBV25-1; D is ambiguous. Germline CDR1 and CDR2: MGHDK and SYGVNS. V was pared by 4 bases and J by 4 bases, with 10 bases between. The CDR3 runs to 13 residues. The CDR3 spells CASSVGFGETQYF. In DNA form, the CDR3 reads TGTGCCAGCAGTGTGGGCTTTGGAGAGACCCAGTACTTC.

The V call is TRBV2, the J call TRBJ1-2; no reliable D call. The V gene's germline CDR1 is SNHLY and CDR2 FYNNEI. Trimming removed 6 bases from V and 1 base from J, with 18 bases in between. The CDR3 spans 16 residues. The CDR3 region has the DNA TGTGCCAGCAGAAAAGGACGGATCATATTTAACTATGGCTACACCTTC. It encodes CASRKGRIIFNYGYTF.

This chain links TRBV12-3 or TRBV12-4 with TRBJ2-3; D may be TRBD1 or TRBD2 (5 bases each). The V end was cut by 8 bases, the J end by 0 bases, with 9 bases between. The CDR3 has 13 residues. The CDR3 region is CASSGTSTDTQYF. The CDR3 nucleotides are TGTGCCAGCTCCGGGACCAGCACAGATACGCAGTATTTT.

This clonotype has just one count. The DNA for the CDR3 is TGTGCCAGCAGTGACTCCTCTAGCGGGGGTGTGACAGATACGCAGTATTTT. This translates into CASSDSSSGGVTDTQYF. The chain links TRBV9 to TRBJ2-3; 10 positions agree with TRBD2. Germline CDR1 reads SGDLS; CDR2 reads YYNGEE. V gave up 5 bases and J gave up 3 bases; unmatched junction bases: 12. The CDR3 runs to 17 residues. Complete variable domain (other parts from reference TRBV9 and TRBJ2-3): DSGVTQTPKHLITATGQRVTLRCSPRSGDLSVYWYQQSLDQGLQFLIQYYNGEERAKGNILERFSAQQFPDLHSELNLSSLELGDSALYFCASSDSSSGGVTDTQYFGPGTRLTVL.

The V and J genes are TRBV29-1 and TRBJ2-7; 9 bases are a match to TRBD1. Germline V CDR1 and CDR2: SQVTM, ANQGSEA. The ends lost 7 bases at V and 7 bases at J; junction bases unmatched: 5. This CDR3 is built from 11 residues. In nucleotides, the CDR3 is TGCAGCGCCCGGACAGGGGAAGAGCAGTACTTC. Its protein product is CSARTGEEQYF.